This entry concerns a single TCR beta chain. Its cognate antigen has yet to be identified. Base qualities were left out, and no much larger clone turns up one base away. The CDR3, cysteine through phenylalanine, is 13 amino acids long. The read is trimmed to its CDR3 DNA, 39 bases read in frame from base 1. The germline V gene (reference sequence) provides CDR1 LNHDA and CDR2 SQIVND. V sheds 3 bases and J sheds 4 bases, leaving 9 bases between their ends. This entry belongs to a study of response to subunit inactivated influenza vaccine (dated by TCRdb to the late 2010s). Looking at the study overall: Deep quantitative profiling of the T cell receptor repertoire was used in the study to follow responses to a trivalent subunit inactivated influenza vaccine.

To prepare the library, RT-PCR was applied. The sequencing machine was an Illumina HiSeq 2500. TCRdb cleaned the public reads at Q25 with fastp, built clones with MiXCR and kept in-frame beta chains. Each entry merges the rows of one CDR3 protein and shows their most common DNA and genes. The sample contains over 150,000 distinct CDR3 sequences, 9.5% to 12% of them found a single time. Around 40% of the sample is held by the ten biggest clonotypes. General findings and caveats noted by the study authors: The authors suggested that each seasonal influenza vaccination may recruit only a limited number of new T cells.

Recombination linked TRBV19 to TRBJ1-1, with TRBD1 as a weak D call on 5 bases. Sequenced material: CD8+ T cells sorted from PBMCs, taken about 23 months after vaccination. The sequence was collected from a man in his fifties or sixties who received an inactivated influenza vaccine. Donor details come from another sample of the same person, matched by shared clones. In nucleotide form, the sequence is TGTGCCAGTAGTATTGGAGGGGTCACTGAAGCTTTCTTT. Its protein is CASSIGGVTEAFF. The variable domain in full, with residues beyond the CDR3 obtained from the reference TRBV19 and TRBJ1-1 genes, is DGGITQSPKYLFRKEGQNVTLSCEQNLNHDAMYWYRQDPGQGLRLIYYSQIVNDFQKGDIAEGYSVSREKKESFPLTVTSAQKNPTAFYLCASSIGGVTEAFFGQGTRLTVV.